The source of this T cell receptor (beta chain) is a study of blood T cell repertoires in COVID-19. Overall study context: The samples span acute and convalescent COVID-19 from the United States, Italy and Spain. From T cells, B-cell-depleted T cells, or PBMCs came the material, which was cDNA or gDNA.

Germline V gene lookup returns CDR1 KGHSH and CDR2 LQKENI. This CDR3 comprises 15 residues. The V segment lost 4 bases and the J segment 2 bases; nucleotides outside the gene matches: 6. Original processing notes: Amplified reference gene primers provided the basis for estimating nucleated cell counts. Measured with immunoSEQ multiplex PCR; TCRdb has only the in-frame clones, and not every one. V and J calls and clone size are copied from that table; D and trimming were computed from the DNA. The repertoire holds 150,000 to 200,000 clones, with roughly 90% as singletons. The source of this sequence is a man aged 45-65 years with acute or convalescent COVID-19. The V gene is TRBV18, the J gene TRBJ2-7, with 9 nucleotides matching TRBD2. Material: peripheral blood. In DNA, the CDR3 is TGTGCCAGCTCACAGACTAGCGGAAACGCCTACGAGCAGTACTTC. Translated: CASSQTSGNAYEQYF.